This T cell receptor beta chain was sequenced for a study of blood T cell repertoires in COVID-19. Study at large: Samples of COVID-19 (acute and convalescent) were obtained from the United States, Italy and Spain.

Authors' data handling: Reference gene primer amplification gave nucleated cell count estimates. Produced via immunoSEQ multiplex PCR; TCRdb's table is partial and in-frame only. The V and J calls and clone size are taken from that table; D and trimming were inferred from the DNA. The table records 60,000 to 65,000 clones, more than 75% of them present only once. CDR3 size: 15 residues. In germline, CDR1 is MNHEY, CDR2 SVGAGI. The V end lost 0 bases, the J end lost 2 bases, and 11 bases lay between the germline ends. During active infection, Seattle patients enrolled and were then monitored through disease.

The rearrangement uses TRBV6-5 and TRBJ2-7; the D is unclear. This clonotype was obtained from a man between 60 and 70 years old with COVID-19, enrolled during active disease. Specimen: peripheral blood. As DNA, the CDR3 is TGTGCCAGCAGTTACTCTTTAGCACCCGCCTACGAGCAGTACTTC. It translates to CASSYSLAPAYEQYF.